Presented here are 12 T cell receptor beta chains from one specimen sequenced in a study of T cells expressing NK-cell markers. Each CDR3 protein gets one entry in TCRdb, which reprocessed the 5' RACE reads and gives no DNA. This listing includes about 550,000 distinct CDR3 sequences. The material sequenced was blood T cells: a sorted CD56 or NKG2C T cell subset, CD4+ or CD8+ T cells, or bulk PBMC T cells (not recorded which). These receptors originate from a man between 18 and 29 years old in good health.

J is TRBJ2-7 and V is TRBV29-1; TCRdb gives TRBD1 as the D gene, but with no DNA this cannot be confirmed. Germline V lookup: CDR1 SQVTM, CDR2 ANQGSEA. This CDR3 has 13 residues. The CDR3 sequence: CSALTGDRDEQYF.

The chain employs TRBV5-5 and TRBJ2-3. The CDR3 has 12 residues. Looked up from germline, CDR1 is SGHKS and CDR2 is YYEKEE (reference sequence). This CDR3 reads CASSLGVDTQYF.

The genes are TRBV28 and TRBJ2-7; TCRdb proposes TRBD1, but this gene call is untestable without DNA. The CDR3 totals 15 residues. Looked up from germline, CDR1 is MDHEN and CDR2 is SYDVKM. CDR3 region: CASSPGQGAFYEQYF.

V and J are TRBV20-1 and TRBJ2-5; TCRdb's D call of TRBD1 is untestable without DNA. The CDR3 has 13 residues. Germline assignment: CDR1 DFQATT and CDR2 SNEGSKA (reference sequence). The CDR3: CSALWDYQETQYF.

This rearrangement joins TRBV6-2 or TRBV6-3 to TRBJ2-5; TCRdb designates TRBD2, a call that cannot be tested without DNA. Germline lookup yields CDR1 MNHEY and CDR2 SVGEGT. The length of the CDR3 is 17 residues. The CDR3 sequence is CASKSLLAGMPKETQYF.

The J gene is TRBJ2-2, the V gene TRBV29-1; TCRdb indicates TRBD1, and absent DNA this call remains unverified. Germline CDR1 SQVTM, CDR2 ANQGSEA. The CDR3 has 13 amino acids. CDR3 in amino acids: CSVFGDPPGELFF.

This CDR3 reads CASSGGQENGYTF. The J gene is TRBJ1-2, the V gene TRBV5-1; without DNA, the TCRdb call of TRBD1 cannot be checked. Germline CDR1 and CDR2: SGHRS and YFSETQ. The length of the CDR3 is 13 residues.

V is TRBV20-1 and J is TRBJ2-3; TCRdb's D gene call, TRBD2, goes unchecked for lack of DNA. This CDR3 has 15 residues. Germline CDR1 reads DFQATT; CDR2 reads SNEGSKA (reference sequence). This CDR3 is CSARMQDLAWNTQYF.

V and J are TRBV18 and TRBJ1-2; TCRdb's assignment of TRBD1 cannot be checked, as there is no DNA. This CDR3 contains 14 residues. Per the germline V gene, CDR1 is KGHSH and CDR2 is LQKENI. CDR3 in amino acids: CASSPLQENYGYTF.

This sequence joins TRBV7-9 and TRBJ2-4; TCRdb names TRBD2, which stays unverified in the absence of DNA. Per germline, CDR1 SEHNR and CDR2 FQNEAQ (reference sequence). CDR3 length: 16 amino acids. This CDR3 reads CASSRATSGRSNIQYF.

The chain uses TRBV28 and TRBJ2-2; TCRdb lists TRBD2, though no DNA is available to test this call. This CDR3 contains 12 residues. CDR1 and CDR2 from the germline V gene are MDHEN and SYDVKM. The CDR3 spells CASTSLTGELFF.

The chain combines TRBV29-1 with TRBJ2-2. Germline V gene sequence: CDR1 SQVTM, CDR2 ANQGSEA. The CDR3 loop spans 14 amino acids. CDR3 protein: CSAEAGSNTGELFF.